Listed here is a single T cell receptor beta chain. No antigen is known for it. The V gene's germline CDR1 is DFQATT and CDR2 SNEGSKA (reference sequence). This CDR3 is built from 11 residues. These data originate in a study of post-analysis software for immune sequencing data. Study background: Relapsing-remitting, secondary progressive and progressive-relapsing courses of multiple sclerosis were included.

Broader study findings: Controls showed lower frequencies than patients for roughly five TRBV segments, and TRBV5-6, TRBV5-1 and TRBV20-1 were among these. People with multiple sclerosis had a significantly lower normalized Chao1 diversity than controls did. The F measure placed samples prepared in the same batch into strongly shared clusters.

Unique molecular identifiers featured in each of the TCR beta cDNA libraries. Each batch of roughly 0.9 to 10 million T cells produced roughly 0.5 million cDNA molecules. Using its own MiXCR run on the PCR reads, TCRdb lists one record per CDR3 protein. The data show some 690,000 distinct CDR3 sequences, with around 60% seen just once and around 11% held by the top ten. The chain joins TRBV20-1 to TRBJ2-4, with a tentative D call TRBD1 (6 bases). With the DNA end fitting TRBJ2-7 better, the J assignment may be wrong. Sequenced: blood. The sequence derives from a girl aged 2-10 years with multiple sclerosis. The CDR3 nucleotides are TGCAGTGTCCGGGACACCTACGAGCAGTACTTC. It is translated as CSVRDTYEQYF.